Listed below are T cell receptor beta chains from one sample, sequenced in a study of blood T cell repertoires in COVID-19. Sequencing was performed with immunoSEQ multiplex PCR; in TCRdb, only in-frame clones are kept and a portion is missing. Of over 85,000 clones listed, approximately 82% are singletons. Material: peripheral blood. The receptors here all came from a man aged 55 to 70 with active or convalescent COVID-19. Each CDR3 is given with its conserved first and last residue. The D gene is left open where the match is weak. Clone sizes are given selectively: once, few, many, or a class where the clone is expanded.

V gene: TRBV2
D gene: .
J gene: TRBJ1-1
clone size: .
CDR3 DNA: TGTGCCAGCTGGCCGGGATCGCCTTTGAACACTGAAGCTTTCTTT
CDR3 protein: CASWPGSPLNTEAFF

V gene: TRBV1
D gene: .
J gene: TRBJ1-5
clone size: .
CDR3 DNA: TGCACCAGCAGCCAAGTAGGCAGGCGGGATCCGCCCCAGCATTTT
CDR3 protein: CTSSQVGRRDPPQHF

V gene: TRBV20-1
D gene: .
J gene: TRBJ1-2
clone size: .
CDR3 DNA: TGCAGTGCCCACAGGGTCGGCTACACCTTC
CDR3 protein: CSAHRVGYTF

V gene: TRBV6-5
D gene: TRBD1
J gene: TRBJ1-2
clone size: .
CDR3 DNA: TGTGCCAGCAGTACCGGGACAGGGTTTGTCGGCTACACCTTC
CDR3 protein: CASSTGTGFVGYTF

V gene: TRBV2
D gene: TRBD1
J gene: TRBJ2-1
clone size: .
CDR3 DNA: TGTGCCAGCAGTTTAGAGGCAGGGGGTTTACCAGGCTCCTACAATGAGCAGTTCTTC
CDR3 protein: CASSLEAGGLPGSYNEQFF

V gene: TRBV2
D gene: .
J gene: TRBJ2-1
clone size: .
CDR3 DNA: TGTGCCAGCAGTCCCGGGGGGCCTGGGAATGAGCAGTTCTTC
CDR3 protein: CASSPGGPGNEQFF

V gene: TRBV5-1
D gene: .
J gene: TRBJ2-3
clone size: once
CDR3 DNA: TGCGCCAGCAGCTTGGAACAGATCACAGATACGCAGTATTTT
CDR3 protein: CASSLEQITDTQYF

V gene: TRBV7-9
D gene: .
J gene: TRBJ1-1
clone size: once
CDR3 DNA: TGTGCCAGCAGCTTGTACAAGAACACTGAAGCTTTCTTT
CDR3 protein: CASSLYKNTEAFF

V gene: TRBV11-3
D gene: TRBD2
J gene: TRBJ2-7
clone size: .
CDR3 DNA: TGTGCCAGCAGCTTAGACGGGGGACTAGGATTCTACGAGCAGTACTTC
CDR3 protein: CASSLDGGLGFYEQYF

V gene: TRBV7-8
D gene: .
J gene: TRBJ1-1
clone size: .
CDR3 DNA: TGTGCCAGCAGCTTAGTTCAGGGTAAAGAAGCTTTCTTT
CDR3 protein: CASSLVQGKEAFF

V gene: TRBV2
D gene: TRBD1
J gene: TRBJ1-2
clone size: .
CDR3 DNA: TGTGCCAGCAGTTTCGACAGGGACAATGGCTACACCTTC
CDR3 protein: CASSFDRDNGYTF

V gene: TRBV4-1
D gene: .
J gene: TRBJ2-2
clone size: .
CDR3 DNA: TGCGCCAGCAGCCAAGAGACAAGGGGGATTGTCGGGGAGCTGTTTTTT
CDR3 protein: CASSQETRGIVGELFF

V gene: TRBV5-1
D gene: TRBD1
J gene: TRBJ2-5
clone size: .
CDR3 DNA: TGCGCCAGCAGGACAGGGGATGGAAGCGAGACCCAGTACTTC
CDR3 protein: CASRTGDGSETQYF

V gene: TRBV6-6
D gene: TRBD1
J gene: TRBJ1-2
clone size: .
CDR3 DNA: TGTGCCAGCAGTCGGGACAGAAGGGGCTACACCTTC
CDR3 protein: CASSRDRRGYTF

V gene: TRBV4-1
D gene: .
J gene: TRBJ2-5
clone size: once
CDR3 DNA: TGCGCCAGCAAAAGGTCGGCAACTAGCCCTCAAGAGACCCAGTACTTC
CDR3 protein: CASKRSATSPQETQYF

V gene: TRBV10-3
D gene: .
J gene: TRBJ2-5
clone size: .
CDR3 DNA: TGTGCCACCCAGGCGGCCGGAGGCGAGACCCAGTACTTC
CDR3 protein: CATQAAGGETQYF

V gene: TRBV4-3
D gene: .
J gene: TRBJ1-4
clone size: .
CDR3 DNA: TGCGCCAGCAGCCAAGATGCGCCGGGGGGCGCAGCTGAAAAACTGTTTTTT
CDR3 protein: CASSQDAPGGAAEKLFF

V gene: TRBV5-1
D gene: .
J gene: TRBJ2-5
clone size: .
CDR3 DNA: TGCGCCAGCAGCTTTGGAGGTCAGACGGAGACCCAGTACTTC
CDR3 protein: CASSFGGQTETQYF

V gene: TRBV2
D gene: .
J gene: TRBJ2-1
clone size: .
CDR3 DNA: TGTGCCAGTTCAAGTGGCGGATACGAGCAGTTCTTC
CDR3 protein: CASSSGGYEQFF

V gene: TRBV2
D gene: .
J gene: TRBJ1-5
clone size: once
CDR3 DNA: TGTGCCAGCAGTGAGGGGGCGTTTCAGCCCCAGCATTTT
CDR3 protein: CASSEGAFQPQHF

V gene: TRBV19
D gene: TRBD2
J gene: TRBJ2-6
clone size: once
CDR3 DNA: TGTGCCAGTAGTATCGGGGGGGCTGGGGCCAACGTCCTGACTTTC
CDR3 protein: CASSIGGAGANVLTF

V gene: TRBV9
D gene: TRBD2
J gene: TRBJ2-1
clone size: few
CDR3 DNA: TGTGCCAGCAGCGTAGGGCTAGCGGGAGAACATGAGCAGTTCTTC
CDR3 protein: CASSVGLAGEHEQFF

V gene: TRBV9
D gene: TRBD1
J gene: TRBJ1-1
clone size: .
CDR3 DNA: TGTGCCAGCAATCTCTCCCCGGGACAGGGGAACACTGAAGCTTTCTTT
CDR3 protein: CASNLSPGQGNTEAFF

V gene: TRBV11-1
D gene: .
J gene: TRBJ1-3
clone size: few
CDR3 DNA: TGTGCCAGCAGCTTAGGATCCGGGACTGGAAACACCATATATTTT
CDR3 protein: CASSLGSGTGNTIYF

V gene: TRBV7-9
D gene: .
J gene: TRBJ2-2
clone size: .
CDR3 DNA: TGTGCCAGCAGCTCCTCTTGGAGCGTATTAAGGACCGGGGAGCTGTTTTTT
CDR3 protein: CASSSSWSVLRTGELFF

V gene: TRBV9
D gene: TRBD1
J gene: TRBJ2-7
clone size: .
CDR3 DNA: TGTGCCAGCAGCGTAGGACAGGGCCCGGGGGAGCAGTACTTC
CDR3 protein: CASSVGQGPGEQYF

V gene: TRBV28
D gene: TRBD1
J gene: TRBJ1-1
clone size: .
CDR3 DNA: TGTGCCAGCAGTTTATGGGGACAGGGAGGGGGACTGAACACTGAAGCTTTCTTT
CDR3 protein: CASSLWGQGGGLNTEAFF

V gene: TRBV28
D gene: TRBD1
J gene: TRBJ2-1
clone size: .
CDR3 DNA: TGTGCCAGCAGTTTGAGTACAGGGGTCAACAATGAGCAGTTCTTC
CDR3 protein: CASSLSTGVNNEQFF

V gene: TRBV4-3
D gene: .
J gene: TRBJ1-3
clone size: .
CDR3 DNA: TGCGCCAGCAGCCAAGTGGGCAGCCTCTCTGGAAACACCATATATTTT
CDR3 protein: CASSQVGSLSGNTIYF

V gene: TRBV3-1/TRBV3-2
D gene: .
J gene: TRBJ1-1
clone size: .
CDR3 DNA: TGTGCCAGCAGTGCGGGCAGAGAAGCTTTCTTT
CDR3 protein: CASSAGREAFF

V gene: TRBV7-2
D gene: TRBD2
J gene: TRBJ2-1
clone size: .
CDR3 DNA: TGTGCCAGCAGCTTAGAAGCTAGCGGTTTTTACAATGAGCAGTTCTTC
CDR3 protein: CASSLEASGFYNEQFF

V gene: TRBV2
D gene: TRBD1
J gene: TRBJ2-1
clone size: .
CDR3 DNA: TGTGCCAGCAGTGAAGCGCCGGGGGACAGGGAAAACAATGAGCAGTTCTTC
CDR3 protein: CASSEAPGDRENNEQFF

V gene: TRBV3-1/TRBV3-2
D gene: .
J gene: TRBJ2-2
clone size: few
CDR3 DNA: TGTGCCAGCAGCCTAGGAGTTGGCGGGGAGCTGTTTTTT
CDR3 protein: CASSLGVGGELFF

V gene: TRBV7-9
D gene: .
J gene: TRBJ2-5
clone size: .
CDR3 DNA: TGTGCCAGCAGCCCCCTAGGCCAGGAGACCCAGTACTTC
CDR3 protein: CASSPLGQETQYF

V gene: TRBV24-1
D gene: .
J gene: TRBJ2-4
clone size: .
CDR3 DNA: TGTGCCACCAGTGATGAAAACCGGGACACCATTCAGTACTTC
CDR3 protein: CATSDENRDTIQYF

V gene: TRBV7-9
D gene: .
J gene: TRBJ1-3
clone size: .
CDR3 DNA: TGTGCCAGCAGCTCCCGCGGGGAGGGTGGAAACACCATATATTTT
CDR3 protein: CASSSRGEGGNTIYF

V gene: TRBV7-6
D gene: .
J gene: TRBJ1-2
clone size: .
CDR3 DNA: TGTGCCAGCAGCCCGCGCCCAATTGATAACTATGGCTACACCTTC
CDR3 protein: CASSPRPIDNYGYTF

V gene: TRBV6-1
D gene: TRBD1
J gene: TRBJ1-1
clone size: many
CDR3 DNA: TGTGCCAGCAGTGAACAGACAGGGGGCACTGAAGCTTTCTTT
CDR3 protein: CASSEQTGGTEAFF

V gene: TRBV20-1
D gene: .
J gene: TRBJ2-1
clone size: once
CDR3 DNA: TGCAGTGCTAGACGGGACAATGAGCAGTTCTTC
CDR3 protein: CSARRDNEQFF

V gene: TRBV5-1
D gene: .
J gene: TRBJ2-3
clone size: .
CDR3 DNA: TGCGCCAGCACCTCGTTGGGAGCGTCGTCAGATACGCAGTATTTT
CDR3 protein: CASTSLGASSDTQYF

V gene: TRBV6-5
D gene: TRBD1
J gene: TRBJ1-1
clone size: .
CDR3 DNA: TGTGCCACCGGGACAGGTTGGGGCACTGAAGCTTTCTTT
CDR3 protein: CATGTGWGTEAFF

V gene: TRBV30
D gene: .
J gene: TRBJ2-1
clone size: .
CDR3 DNA: TGTGCCTGGAGCTCCGTCAGACTAATGAGCTCCTACAATGAGCAGTTCTTC
CDR3 protein: CAWSSVRLMSSYNEQFF

V gene: TRBV28
D gene: .
J gene: TRBJ2-7
clone size: .
CDR3 DNA: TGTGCCAGCAGACCACAGGGGGCTAGCGGGAGTTACGAGCAGTACTTC
CDR3 protein: CASRPQGASGSYEQYF

V gene: TRBV18
D gene: TRBD1
J gene: TRBJ1-1
clone size: .
CDR3 DNA: TGTGCCAGCTCGCGACAGGGGGCGGGTATGAACACTGAAGCTTTCTTT
CDR3 protein: CASSRQGAGMNTEAFF